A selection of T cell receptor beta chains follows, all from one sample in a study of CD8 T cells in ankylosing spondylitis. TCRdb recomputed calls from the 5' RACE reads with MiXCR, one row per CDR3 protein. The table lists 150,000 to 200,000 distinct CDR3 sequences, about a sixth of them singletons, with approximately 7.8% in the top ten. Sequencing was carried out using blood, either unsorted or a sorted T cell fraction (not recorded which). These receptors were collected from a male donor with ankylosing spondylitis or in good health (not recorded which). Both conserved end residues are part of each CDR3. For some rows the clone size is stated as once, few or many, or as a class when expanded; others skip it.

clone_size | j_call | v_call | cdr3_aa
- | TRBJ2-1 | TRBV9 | CASSVDGSGSQQFF
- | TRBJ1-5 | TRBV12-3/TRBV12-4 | CASSFRVSNQPQHF
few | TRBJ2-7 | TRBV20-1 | CSARGLGNYEQYF
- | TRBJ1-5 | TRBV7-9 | CASSLDGGRPQHF
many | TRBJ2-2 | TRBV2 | CVSKWTGNTGELFF
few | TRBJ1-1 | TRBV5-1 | CASRSVEGMNTEAFF
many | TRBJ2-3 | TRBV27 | CASSTWTNRFLYF
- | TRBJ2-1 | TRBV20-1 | CSARATTDLWRESVEQFF
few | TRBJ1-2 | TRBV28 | CASSRTLGQANYGYTF
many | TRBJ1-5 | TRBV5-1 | CASSLGDGSDQPQHF
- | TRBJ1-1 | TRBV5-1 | CASRAEMGVGAFF
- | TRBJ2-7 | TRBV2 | CASSLSVEYEQYF
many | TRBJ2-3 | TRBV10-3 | CAIGPGLAGAGDTQYF
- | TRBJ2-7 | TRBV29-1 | CSVEADYEQYF
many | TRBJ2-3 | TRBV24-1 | CATSPWGDTDTQYF
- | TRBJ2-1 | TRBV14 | CASSQYTSGRNEQFF
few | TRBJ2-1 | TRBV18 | CASSPSGSGNEQFF
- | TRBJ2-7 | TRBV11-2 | CASSLDLAASYEQYF
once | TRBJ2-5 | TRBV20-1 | CSADLSDQETQYF
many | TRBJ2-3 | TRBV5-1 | CASSSRGETDTQYF
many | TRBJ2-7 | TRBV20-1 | CSASPDGRLTYEQYF
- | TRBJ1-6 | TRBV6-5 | CASSYGAENSPLHF
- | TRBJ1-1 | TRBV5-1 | CASAVAGAGDTEAFF
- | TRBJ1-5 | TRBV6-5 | CASSLQPGQPQHF
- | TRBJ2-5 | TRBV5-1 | CASSLGGNQETQYF
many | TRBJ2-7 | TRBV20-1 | CSARWDRGSYEQYF
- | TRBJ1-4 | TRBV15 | CATSGFRDRDQKLFF
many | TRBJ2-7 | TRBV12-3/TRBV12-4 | CASSPGLASGEQYF
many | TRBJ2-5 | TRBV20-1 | CSARDPAKVQETQYF
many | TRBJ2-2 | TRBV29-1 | CSVEGNTGELFF
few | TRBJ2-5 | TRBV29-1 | CSVEKNRQETQYF
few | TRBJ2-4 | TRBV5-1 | CASSLVGGKNIQYF
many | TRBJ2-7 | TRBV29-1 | CSVEDPYGGRDEQYF
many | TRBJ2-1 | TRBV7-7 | CASSRDYNNEQFF
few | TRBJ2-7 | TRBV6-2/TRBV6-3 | CASSHRTAPYEQYF
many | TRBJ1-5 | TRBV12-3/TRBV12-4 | CASSLVGASNQPQHF
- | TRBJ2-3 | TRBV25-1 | CASSDLTGEMLGTQYF
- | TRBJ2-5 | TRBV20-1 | CSASAGTGADGAQYF
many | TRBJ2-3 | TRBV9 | CASSVAGISTDTQYF
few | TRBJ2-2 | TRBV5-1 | CASSTAGQGTNTGELFF
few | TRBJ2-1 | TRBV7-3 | CASSLTLTGKQFF
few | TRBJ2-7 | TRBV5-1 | CASSLMMDYEQYF
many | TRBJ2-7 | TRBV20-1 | CSVGTGGDEQYF
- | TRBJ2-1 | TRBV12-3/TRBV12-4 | CASSFRTSGYNEQFF
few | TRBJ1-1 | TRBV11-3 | CASSSEEGTEAFF